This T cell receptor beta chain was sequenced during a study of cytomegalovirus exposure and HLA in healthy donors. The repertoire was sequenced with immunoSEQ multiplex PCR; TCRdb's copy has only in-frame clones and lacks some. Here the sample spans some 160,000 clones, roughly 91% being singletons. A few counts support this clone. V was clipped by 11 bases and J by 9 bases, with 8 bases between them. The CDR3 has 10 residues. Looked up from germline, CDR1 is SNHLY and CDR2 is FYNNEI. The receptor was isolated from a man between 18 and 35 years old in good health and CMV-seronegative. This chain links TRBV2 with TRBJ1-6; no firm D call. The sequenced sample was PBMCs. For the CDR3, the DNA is TGTGCCTTAAGGAGTTCACCCCTCCACTTT. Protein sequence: CALRSSPLHF.